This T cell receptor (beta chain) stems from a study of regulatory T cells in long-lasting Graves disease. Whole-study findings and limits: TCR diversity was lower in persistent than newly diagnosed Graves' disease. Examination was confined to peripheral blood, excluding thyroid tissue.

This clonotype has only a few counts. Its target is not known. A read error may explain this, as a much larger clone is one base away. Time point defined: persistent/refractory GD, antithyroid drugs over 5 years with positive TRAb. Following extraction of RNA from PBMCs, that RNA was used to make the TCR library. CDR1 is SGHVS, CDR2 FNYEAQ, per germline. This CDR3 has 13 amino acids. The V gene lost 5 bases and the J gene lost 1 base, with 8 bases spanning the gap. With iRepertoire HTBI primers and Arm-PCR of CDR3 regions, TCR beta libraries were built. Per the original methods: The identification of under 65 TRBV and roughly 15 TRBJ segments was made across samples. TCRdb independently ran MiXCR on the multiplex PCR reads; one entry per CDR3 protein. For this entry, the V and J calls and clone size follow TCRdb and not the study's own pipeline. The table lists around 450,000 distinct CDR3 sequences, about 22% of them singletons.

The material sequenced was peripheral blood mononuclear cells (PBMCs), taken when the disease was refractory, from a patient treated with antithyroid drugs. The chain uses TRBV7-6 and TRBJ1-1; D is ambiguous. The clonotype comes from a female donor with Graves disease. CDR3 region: CASSPRQNTEAFF. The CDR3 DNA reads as TGTGCCAGCAGCCCCCGGCAGAACACTGAAGCTTTCTTT.